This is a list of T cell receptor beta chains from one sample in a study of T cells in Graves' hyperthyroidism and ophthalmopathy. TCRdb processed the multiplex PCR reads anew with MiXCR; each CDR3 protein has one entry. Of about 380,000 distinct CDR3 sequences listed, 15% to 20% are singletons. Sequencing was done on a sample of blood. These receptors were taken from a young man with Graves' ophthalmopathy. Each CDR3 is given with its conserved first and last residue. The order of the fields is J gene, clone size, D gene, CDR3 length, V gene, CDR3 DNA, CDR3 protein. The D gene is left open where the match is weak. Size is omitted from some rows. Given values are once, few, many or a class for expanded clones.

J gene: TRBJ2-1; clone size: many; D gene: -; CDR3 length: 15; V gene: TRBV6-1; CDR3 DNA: TGTGCCAGCAGGGGCGTGGGACGAGAGAACAATGAGCAGTTCTTC; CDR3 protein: CASRGVGRENNEQFF
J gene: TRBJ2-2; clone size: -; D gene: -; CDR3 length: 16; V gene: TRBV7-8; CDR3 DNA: TGTGCCAGCAGCTTATGGGGGGGCGTGAACACCGGGGAGCTGTTTTTT; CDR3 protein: CASSLWGGVNTGELFF
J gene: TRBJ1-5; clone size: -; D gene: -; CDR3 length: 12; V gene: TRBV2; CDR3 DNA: TGTGCCAGCAGTGAGGGGGTACGGCCCCAGCATTTT; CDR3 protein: CASSEGVRPQHF
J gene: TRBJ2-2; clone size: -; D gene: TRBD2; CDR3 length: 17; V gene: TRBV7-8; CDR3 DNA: TGTGCCACCCTCGGGCTAGCGGGGGGGGGGAACACCGGGGAGCTGTTTTTT; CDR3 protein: CATLGLAGGGNTGELFF
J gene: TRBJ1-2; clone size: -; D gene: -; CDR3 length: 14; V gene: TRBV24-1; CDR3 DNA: TGTGCCACCAGTGATCAACAGGGTAGCTATGGCTACACCTTC; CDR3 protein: CATSDQQGSYGYTF
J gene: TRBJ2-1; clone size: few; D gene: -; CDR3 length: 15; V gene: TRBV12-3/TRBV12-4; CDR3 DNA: TGTGCCAGCAGCCCCAGCAGGTGGTCCTACAATGAGCAGTTCTTC; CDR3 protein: CASSPSRWSYNEQFF
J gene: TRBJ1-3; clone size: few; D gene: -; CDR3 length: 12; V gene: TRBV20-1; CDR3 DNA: TGCAGTGCTAGACCTTCTGGAAACACCATATATTTT; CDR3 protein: CSARPSGNTIYF
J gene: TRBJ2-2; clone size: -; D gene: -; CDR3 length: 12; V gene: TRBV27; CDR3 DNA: TGTGCCAGCAGTTTATCAGGGAGTGAGCTGTTTTTT; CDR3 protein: CASSLSGSELFF
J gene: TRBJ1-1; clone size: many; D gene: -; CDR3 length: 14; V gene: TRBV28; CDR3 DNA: TGTGCCAGCAGGTCCGGGACGGCGAACACTGAAGCTTTCTTT; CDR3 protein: CASRSGTANTEAFF
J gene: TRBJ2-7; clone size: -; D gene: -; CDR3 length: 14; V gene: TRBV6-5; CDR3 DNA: TGTGCCAGCAGTTATCAGGGTCAGACCTACGAGCAGTACTTC; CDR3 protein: CASSYQGQTYEQYF
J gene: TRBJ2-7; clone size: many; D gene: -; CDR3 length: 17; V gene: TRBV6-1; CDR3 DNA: TGTGCCAGCAGTTACGGCGAGTGGGCGGGGACTCGGGACGAGCAGTACTTC; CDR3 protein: CASSYGEWAGTRDEQYF
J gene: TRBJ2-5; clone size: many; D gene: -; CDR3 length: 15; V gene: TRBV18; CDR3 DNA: TGTGCCAGCTCACCGTCGACAGGTGACCAAGAGACCCAGTACTTC; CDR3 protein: CASSPSTGDQETQYF
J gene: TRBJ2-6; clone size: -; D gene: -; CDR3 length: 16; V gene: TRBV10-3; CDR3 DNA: TGTGCCATCAGTGACCAACAAACCTCTGGGGCCAACGTCCTGACTTTC; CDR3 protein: CAISDQQTSGANVLTF
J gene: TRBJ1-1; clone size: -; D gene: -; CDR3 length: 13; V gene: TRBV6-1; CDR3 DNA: TGTGCCAGCAGTGGGGTGGGGAAACCTGAAGCTTTCTTT; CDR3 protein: CASSGVGKPEAFF
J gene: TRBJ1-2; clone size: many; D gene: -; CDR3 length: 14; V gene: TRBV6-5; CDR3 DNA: TGTGCCAGCAGTTACTCGGCGGGCCTCTATGGCTACACCTTC; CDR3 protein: CASSYSAGLYGYTF
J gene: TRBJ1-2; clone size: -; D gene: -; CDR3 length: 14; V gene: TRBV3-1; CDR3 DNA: TGTGCCAGCAGCCATGCCGGGCCCCTGGGGGGCTACACCTTC; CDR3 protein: CASSHAGPLGGYTF
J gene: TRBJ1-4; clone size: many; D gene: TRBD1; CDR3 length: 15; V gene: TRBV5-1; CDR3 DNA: TGCGCCAGCAAAGGAACGGGACAGGGGTTTGAAAAACTGTTTTTT; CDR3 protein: CASKGTGQGFEKLFF
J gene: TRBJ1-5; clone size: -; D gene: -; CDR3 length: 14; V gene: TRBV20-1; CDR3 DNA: TGCAGTGCAGTTACAGGGAATAGCAATCAGCCCCAGCATTTT; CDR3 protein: CSAVTGNSNQPQHF
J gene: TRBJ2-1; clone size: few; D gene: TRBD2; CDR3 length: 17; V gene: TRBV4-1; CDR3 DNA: TGCGCCAGCAGCCAAGATTTGCCTAGCGGGGTGTACAATGAGCAGTTCTTC; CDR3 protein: CASSQDLPSGVYNEQFF
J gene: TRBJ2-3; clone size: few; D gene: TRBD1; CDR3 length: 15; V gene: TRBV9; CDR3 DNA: TGTGCCAGCAGCGTAGCGGAACAGGGGGTCGATACGCAGTATTTT; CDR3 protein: CASSVAEQGVDTQYF
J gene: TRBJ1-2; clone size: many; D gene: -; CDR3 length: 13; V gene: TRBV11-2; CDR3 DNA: TGTGCCACCAGAGCGGGAGATAACTATGGCTACACCTTC; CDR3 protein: CATRAGDNYGYTF
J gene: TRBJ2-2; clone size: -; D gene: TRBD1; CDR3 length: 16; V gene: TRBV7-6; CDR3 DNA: TGTGCCAGCAGCTTAGGGCGACAGGGTCACACCGGGGAGCTGTTTTTT; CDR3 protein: CASSLGRQGHTGELFF
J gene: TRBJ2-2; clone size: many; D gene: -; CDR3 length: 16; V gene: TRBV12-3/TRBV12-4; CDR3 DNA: TGTGCCAGCAGTGTCACAGGGACGGGTGGCTCCGGGGAGCTGTTTTTT; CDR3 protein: CASSVTGTGGSGELFF
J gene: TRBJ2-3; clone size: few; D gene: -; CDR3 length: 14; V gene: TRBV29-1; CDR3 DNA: TGCAGCGTTGAGGGCGCAGGGGTCGCAGATACGCAGTATTTT; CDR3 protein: CSVEGAGVADTQYF
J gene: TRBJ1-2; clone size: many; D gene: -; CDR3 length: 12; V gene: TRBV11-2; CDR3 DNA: TGTGCCAGCACCTGGGGGAGGGATGACTACACCTTC; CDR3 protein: CASTWGRDDYTF
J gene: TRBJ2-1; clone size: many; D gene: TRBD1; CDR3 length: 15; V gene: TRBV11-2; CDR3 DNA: TGTGCCAGCAGCTCCACGGGACAGTTTTACAATGAGCAGTTCTTC; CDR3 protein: CASSSTGQFYNEQFF
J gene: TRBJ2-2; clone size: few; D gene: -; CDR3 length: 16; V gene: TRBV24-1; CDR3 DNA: TGTGCCACCAGAAGCGGGCCAGACCCTAACACCGGGGAGCTGTTTTTT; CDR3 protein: CATRSGPDPNTGELFF
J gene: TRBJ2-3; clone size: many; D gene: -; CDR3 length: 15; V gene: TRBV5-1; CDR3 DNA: TGCGCCAGCAGCGGAAGCAGGGAAGGGACAGATACGCAGTATTTT; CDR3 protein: CASSGSREGTDTQYF
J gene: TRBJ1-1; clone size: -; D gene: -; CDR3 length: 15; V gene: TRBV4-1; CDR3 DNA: TGCGCCAGCAGCCAAGAGAATTGGCGGGAGACTGAAGCTTTCTTT; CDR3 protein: CASSQENWRETEAFF
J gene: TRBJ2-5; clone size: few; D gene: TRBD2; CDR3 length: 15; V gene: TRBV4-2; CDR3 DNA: TGTGCCAGCAGCCAAGATCTCGGCGGGGGAGAGACCCAGTACTTC; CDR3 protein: CASSQDLGGGETQYF
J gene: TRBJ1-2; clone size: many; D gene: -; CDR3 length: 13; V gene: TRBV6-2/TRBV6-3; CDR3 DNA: TGTGCCAGCAGCCGCCGGGACGGCTATGGCTACACCTTC; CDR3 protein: CASSRRDGYGYTF
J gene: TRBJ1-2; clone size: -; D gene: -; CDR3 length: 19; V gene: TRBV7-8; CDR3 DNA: TGTGCCAGCAGCCGCGGGTCGTTGGTCGGATACCTAACTAACTATGGCTACACCTTC; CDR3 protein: CASSRGSLVGYLTNYGYTF
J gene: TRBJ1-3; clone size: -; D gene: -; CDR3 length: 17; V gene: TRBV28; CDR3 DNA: TGTGCCAGCAATACCCCGGTTGGAGGGGGCTCTGGAAACACCATATATTTT; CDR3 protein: CASNTPVGGGSGNTIYF
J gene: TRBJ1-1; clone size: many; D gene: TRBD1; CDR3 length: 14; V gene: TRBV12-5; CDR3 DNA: TGTGCTAGTGGTTCGACGACAGGGATCACTGAAGCTTTCTTT; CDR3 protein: CASGSTTGITEAFF
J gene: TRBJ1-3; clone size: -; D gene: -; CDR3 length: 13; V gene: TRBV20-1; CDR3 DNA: TGCAGTGCTCACTGGCTCTCTGGAAACACCATATATTTT; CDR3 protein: CSAHWLSGNTIYF
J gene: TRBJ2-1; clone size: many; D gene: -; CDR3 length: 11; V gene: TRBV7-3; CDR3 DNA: TGTGCCAGCAGCCCCGGTGGTGAGCAGTTCTTC; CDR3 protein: CASSPGGEQFF